This is a list of T cell receptor beta chains from one sample in a study of shared clonotypes between healthy human individuals. Profiled with immunoSEQ multiplex PCR; TCRdb holds only in-frame clones, not every one. Found here are hundreds of thousands of clones, roughly three quarters of them singletons; the top ten hold 12%. Material: PBMCs. These receptor sequences come from a woman aged 40 to 49 in good health. Some clones in this sample may be carry-over from other donors' samples. The CDR3 runs from the conserved cysteine through the conserved F or W. A D gene is named only where the DNA matches it firmly. A row's size may be missing; if present it is once, few, many or a size class.

J: TRBJ1-2
D: .
V: TRBV4-1
length: 15
size: many
DNA: TGCGCCAGCAGCCCGAATACCTTAGGACTCTATGGCTACACCTTC
CDR3: CASSPNTLGLYGYTF

J: TRBJ2-7
D: .
V: TRBV7-2
length: 13
size: few
DNA: TGTGCCAGCAGCCGGGACGGTGCCCACGAGCAGTACTTC
CDR3: CASSRDGAHEQYF

J: TRBJ2-2
D: TRBD2
V: TRBV6-5
length: 16
size: .
DNA: TGTGCCAGCAGTTACTCACTAGCGGGGAACACCGGGGAGCTGTTTTTT
CDR3: CASSYSLAGNTGELFF

J: TRBJ2-7
D: TRBD2
V: TRBV5-1
length: 14
size: .
DNA: TGCGCCAGCAGCTCCGGACTAGCGATAGACGAGCAGTACTTC
CDR3: CASSSGLAIDEQYF

J: TRBJ2-1
D: .
V: TRBV19
length: 15
size: once
DNA: TGTGCCAGTACCCCCTCCGGGACCTCCTACAATGAGCAGTTCTTC
CDR3: CASTPSGTSYNEQFF

J: TRBJ1-1
D: .
V: TRBV28
length: 14
size: once
DNA: TGTGCCAGCAGGCCCCCTTACCGGGGCACTGAAGCTTTCTTT
CDR3: CASRPPYRGTEAFF

J: TRBJ2-6
D: .
V: TRBV7-2
length: 18
size: many
DNA: TGTGCCAGCAGCTTACTAGGTGGGGCTTACTCTGGGGCCAACGTCCTGACTTTC
CDR3: CASSLLGGAYSGANVLTF

J: TRBJ1-1
D: TRBD1
V: TRBV10-3
length: 15
size: .
DNA: TGTGCCATCAGTGAGACAGGGGGCATGAACACTGAAGCTTTCTTT
CDR3: CAISETGGMNTEAFF

J: TRBJ1-5
D: .
V: TRBV4-2
length: 14
size: .
DNA: TGTGCCAGCAGCCGACCGGGCGCGGATCAGCCCCAGCATTTT
CDR3: CASSRPGADQPQHF

J: TRBJ2-1
D: .
V: TRBV30
length: 14
size: once
DNA: TGTGCCTGGAGTGTACCTAGCTCCTACAATGAGCAGTTCTTC
CDR3: CAWSVPSSYNEQFF

J: TRBJ2-7
D: .
V: TRBV5-8
length: 15
size: .
DNA: TGTGCCAGCAGCCGTCCCAGGACCAGCGGCTACGAGCAGTACTTC
CDR3: CASSRPRTSGYEQYF

J: TRBJ2-7
D: .
V: TRBV11-2
length: 12
size: .
DNA: TGTGCCAGCAGCCCTAGCCACTACGAGCAGTACTTC
CDR3: CASSPSHYEQYF

J: TRBJ2-2
D: .
V: TRBV9
length: 17
size: .
DNA: TGTGCCAGCAGCGTAGGGATGGGGCGGACGAACACCGGGGAGCTGTTTTTT
CDR3: CASSVGMGRTNTGELFF

J: TRBJ1-3
D: .
V: TRBV9
length: 15
size: .
DNA: TGTGCCAGCAGCGTAGACTGGGTCTCTGGAAACACCATATATTTT
CDR3: CASSVDWVSGNTIYF

J: TRBJ1-4
D: .
V: TRBV18
length: 14
size: once
DNA: TGTGCCAGCTCACCAGACCAGAATAATGAAAAACTGTTTTTT
CDR3: CASSPDQNNEKLFF

J: TRBJ2-5
D: .
V: TRBV5-1
length: 15
size: .
DNA: TGCGCCAGCAGCTCGGGGGTTTGGACTCAAGAGACCCAGTACTTC
CDR3: CASSSGVWTQETQYF

J: TRBJ1-4
D: TRBD1
V: TRBV5-1
length: 14
size: .
DNA: TGCGCCAGCGGGACAGGGGGCGGGGATGAAAAACTGTTTTTT
CDR3: CASGTGGGDEKLFF

J: TRBJ1-2
D: .
V: TRBV18
length: 13
size: .
DNA: TGTGCCAGCTCTTCGCCGGGTGATGGTGGCTACACCTTC
CDR3: CASSSPGDGGYTF

J: TRBJ2-1
D: .
V: TRBV27
length: 17
size: .
DNA: TGTGCCAGCAGTTTCGCGTCGACAGCCCTCTCCTACAATGAGCAGTTCTTC
CDR3: CASSFASTALSYNEQFF

J: TRBJ2-3
D: .
V: TRBV7-9
length: 12
size: .
DNA: TGTGCCAATCGAGAACCCACAGATACGCAGTATTTT
CDR3: CANREPTDTQYF

J: TRBJ2-7
D: .
V: TRBV5-4
length: 14
size: .
DNA: TGTGCCAGCAGCCCTACAGAATACTCCTACGAGCAGTACTTC
CDR3: CASSPTEYSYEQYF

J: TRBJ1-1
D: TRBD1
V: TRBV5-1
length: 16
size: .
DNA: TGCGCCAGCAGCTTGGATCCACAGGGGGCGAACACTGAAGCTTTCTTT
CDR3: CASSLDPQGANTEAFF

J: TRBJ2-1
D: TRBD2
V: TRBV10-3
length: 16
size: .
DNA: TGTGCCATCAGTGAGTCCGTTGCTAGCGGGAGGGCCGGGCAGTTCTTC
CDR3: CAISESVASGRAGQFF

J: TRBJ2-7
D: .
V: TRBV7-2
length: 13
size: .
DNA: TGTGCCAGCAGCCTCGGGGAATCCTACGAGCAGTACTTC
CDR3: CASSLGESYEQYF

J: TRBJ2-7
D: TRBD1
V: TRBV9
length: 19
size: .
DNA: TGTGCCAGCAGCCCCAGTCCCAAGGCCCGGGACAGGGTCATCTACGAGCAGTACTTC
CDR3: CASSPSPKARDRVIYEQYF

J: TRBJ1-5
D: .
V: TRBV30
length: 12
size: .
DNA: TGTGCCTGGAGCGCCGGGCCCACTACCCAGCATTTT
CDR3: CAWSAGPTTQHF